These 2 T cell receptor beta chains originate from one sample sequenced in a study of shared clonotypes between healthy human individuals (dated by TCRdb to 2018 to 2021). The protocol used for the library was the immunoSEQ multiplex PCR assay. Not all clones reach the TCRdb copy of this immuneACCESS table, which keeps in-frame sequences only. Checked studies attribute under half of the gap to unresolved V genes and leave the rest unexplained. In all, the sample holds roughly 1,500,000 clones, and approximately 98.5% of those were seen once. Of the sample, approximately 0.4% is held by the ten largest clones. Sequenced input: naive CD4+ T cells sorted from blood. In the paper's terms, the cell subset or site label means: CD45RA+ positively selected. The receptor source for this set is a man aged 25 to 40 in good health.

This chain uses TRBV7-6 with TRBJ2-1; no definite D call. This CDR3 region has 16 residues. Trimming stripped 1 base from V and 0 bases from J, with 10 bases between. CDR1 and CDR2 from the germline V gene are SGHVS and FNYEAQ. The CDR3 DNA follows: TGTGCCAGCAGCTTAGGGTCCGTGAGCTCCTACAATGAGCAGTTCTTC. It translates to CASSLGSVSSYNEQFF.

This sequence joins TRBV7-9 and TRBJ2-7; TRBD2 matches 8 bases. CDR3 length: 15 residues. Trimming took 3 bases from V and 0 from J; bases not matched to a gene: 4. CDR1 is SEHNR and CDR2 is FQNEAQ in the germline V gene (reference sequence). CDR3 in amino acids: CASSLYSGSSYEQYF. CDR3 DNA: TGTGCCAGCAGCTTGTACAGCGGGAGCTCCTACGAGCAGTACTTC. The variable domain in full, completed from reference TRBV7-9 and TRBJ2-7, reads DTGVSQNPRHKITKRGQNVTFRCDPISEHNRLYWYRQTLGQGPEFLTYFQNEAQLEKSRLLSDRFSAERPKGSFSTLEIQRTEQGDSAMYLCASSLYSGSSYEQYFGPGTRLTVT.